Each of the 8 T cell receptor beta chains below was sequenced from the same sample in a study of TIL therapy for anti-PD-1-resistant metastatic lung cancer. The libraries were made with immunoSEQ v3. Data came from immunoSEQ multiplex PCR; TCRdb stores just in-frame clones and leaves some out. The sample lists approximately 87,000 clones, around three fifths occurring once. The time point here: pre-treatment sample, taken before nivolumab and TIL therapy. Tumor tissue came from excised metastases, mostly pleural nodules or supraclavicular lymph nodes. The source material was tumor tissue, sampled at baseline. These receptors all come from a person aged 25-79 years with non-small cell lung cancer.

This sequence joins TRBV5-1 and TRBJ2-7, with D possibly matching TRBD1 (6 bases). Germline CDR1 and CDR2: SGHRS and YFSETQ. The CDR3 has 16 amino acids. The V end lost 4 bases, the J end lost 5 bases, and 22 bases lay between the germline ends. This chain's CDR3 is CASSSNLLNRAHEQYF. For the CDR3, the DNA is TGCGCCAGCAGCAGTAACCTATTGAACAGGGCCCACGAGCAGTACTTC. Full variable domain (outside the CDR3, taken from reference TRBV5-1 and TRBJ2-7): KAGVTQTPRYLIKTRGQQVTLSCSPISGHRSVSWYQQTPGQGLQFLFEYFSETQRNKGNFPGRFSGRQFSNSRSEMNVSTLELGDSALYLCASSSNLLNRAHEQYFGPGTRLTVT.

This rearrangement joins TRBV6-2 or TRBV6-3 to TRBJ2-3; the match to TRBD2 covers 8 bases. This CDR3 is 17 amino acids long. The trim removed 2 bases at V and 4 bases at J, leaving 11 bases unmatched. Looked up from germline, CDR1 is MNHEY and CDR2 is SVGEGT. CDR3 sequence (DNA): TGTGCCAGCAGTTACGCCTCCCCCCCGGGGGGGCCAGATACGCAGTATTTT. Protein product: CASSYASPPGGPDTQYF.

V and J are TRBV3-1 (or the pseudogene TRBV3-2) and TRBJ1-5, with D maybe TRBD1 (5 bases). Germline CDR1 is LGHDT and CDR2 is YNNKEL (reference sequence). The CDR3 covers 15 residues. V was cut by 5 bases and J by 2 bases, with 13 bases left in between. The CDR3, as DNA: TGTGCCAGCAGCTTGGGGGGTTCTCGCAATCAGCCCCAGCATTTT. Translated, it gives CASSLGGSRNQPQHF.

This chain connects TRBV7-2 to TRBJ1-6, with D maybe TRBD1 (5 bases). Germline V gene sequence: CDR1 SGHTA, CDR2 FQGNSA. The CDR3 extends over 15 amino acids. Trimming left V 6 bases short and J 7 bases short, with 16 bases between. DNA of the CDR3: TGTGCCAGCAGTTTATCTACAGGACCAAATTCACCCCTCCACTTT. Residues: CASSLSTGPNSPLHF.

The chain links TRBV5-1 to TRBJ2-5, with 8 bases fitting TRBD2. From germline, CDR1 is SGHRS and CDR2 YFSETQ. The CDR3 has 14 residues. Trimming cost V 2 bases and J 5 bases; bases outside gene matches: 5. This CDR3 is CASSLAGDLETQYF. Here the CDR3 DNA reads TGCGCCAGCAGCTTAGCGGGAGATCTGGAGACCCAGTACTTC. Full variable domain (missing parts from reference TRBV5-1 and TRBJ2-5): KAGVTQTPRYLIKTRGQQVTLSCSPISGHRSVSWYQQTPGQGLQFLFEYFSETQRNKGNFPGRFSGRQFSNSRSEMNVSTLELGDSALYLCASSLAGDLETQYFGPGTRLLVL.

The chain recombines TRBV11-2 with TRBJ1-6; D is unclear. Germline CDR1 and CDR2: SGHAT and FQNNGV. This CDR3 has 17 amino acids. The V end lost 1 base, the J end lost 0 bases, and 10 bases lay between the germline ends. The CDR3 spells CASSLGMRGSYNSPLHF. The CDR3, as DNA: TGTGCCAGCAGCTTAGGGATGCGGGGCTCCTATAATTCACCCCTCCACTTT.

CDR3 DNA sequence: TGCAGTGCTAGTTGGGGGTTAGCCTACGAGCAGTACTTC. Translating it yields CSASWGLAYEQYF. The chain recombines TRBV20-1 with TRBJ2-7; the D gene could be TRBD1 or TRBD2 (5 bases each). Germline V gene lookup returns CDR1 DFQATT and CDR2 SNEGSKA (reference sequence). The CDR3 extends over 13 amino acids. The V gene lost 3 bases and the J gene lost 2 bases, with 11 bases spanning the gap.

The rearrangement joins TRBV28 to TRBJ2-1, with TRBD1 matching over 8 bases. Germline CDR1 reads MDHEN; CDR2 reads SYDVKM. The V segment lost 6 bases and the J segment 7 bases; nucleotides outside the gene matches: 8. CDR3 length equals 14 residues. CDR3 in amino acids: CASRRRQGRNEQFF. The CDR3 region has the DNA TGTGCCAGCAGACGCCGACAGGGGAGGAATGAGCAGTTCTTC.